This T cell receptor (beta chain) was identified during a study of T cell repertoires in ileal Crohn's disease. This clone occurred a few times. Trimming at V came to 1 base and at J to 6 bases, leaving 6 bases not matched to a gene. Germline values: CDR1 SGHTA, CDR2 FQGTGA. The CDR3 has 15 amino acids. Assay: immunoSEQ multiplex PCR; the TCRdb copy retains only in-frame clones and omits some. The sample lists 5,000 or so clones, around 83% seen once, with less than 15% in the top ten. The TCR originated in an adult with Crohn's disease. The chain joins TRBV7-3 to TRBJ1-2; the match to TRBD1 covers 9 bases. Sequenced: ileal tissue. The CDR3 DNA follows: TGTGCCAGCAGCTTAAGCGGACAGGGGTCGGATGGCTACACCTTC. Translation: CASSLSGQGSDGYTF.